Listed below are T cell receptor beta chains from one sample, sequenced in a study of T cells in Graves' hyperthyroidism and ophthalmopathy. One entry per CDR3 protein, called by TCRdb with MiXCR from the multiplex PCR reads. The sample shows around 500,000 distinct CDR3 sequences, 20% to 25% of them seen only once. Sample: blood. These receptors all stem from a woman aged 70-85 years with Graves' ophthalmopathy. CDR3s include the opening cysteine and the closing phenylalanine or tryptophan. D genes are given only for firm matches. Size tells how often a clone was seen (once, few, many) or the class of an expanded clone, and some rows leave it out.

j_call	clone_size	d_call	v_call	cdr3_aa	cdr3_nt
TRBJ2-2	-	-	TRBV6-1	CASQYEGRFAGELFF	TGTGCCAGCCAGTACGAAGGGCGGTTTGCCGGGGAGCTGTTTTTT
TRBJ2-6	-	-	TRBV11-2	CAGSLVRGALGANVLTF	TGTGCCGGCAGCTTAGTTCGGGGGGCGCTGGGGGCCAACGTCCTGACTTTC
TRBJ2-5	-	-	TRBV19	CASSRGQVLETQYF	TGTGCCAGTAGTAGGGGGCAGGTGCTGGAGACCCAGTACTTC
TRBJ2-7	-	-	TRBV15	CATSRLDGSYEQYF	TGTGCCACCAGCAGACTAGACGGATCCTACGAGCAGTACTTC
TRBJ2-3	many	-	TRBV6-6	CASSYPPAPTQYF	TGTGCCAGCAGTTACCCCCCGGCCCCTACGCAGTATTTT
TRBJ1-5	few	-	TRBV4-2	CASSQGGREGNQPQHF	TGTGCCAGCAGCCAGGGTGGCAGGGAGGGGAATCAGCCCCAGCATTTT
TRBJ1-1	many	TRBD1	TRBV12-5	CASGLAGQRYTEAFF	TGTGCTAGTGGTTTGGCGGGACAGAGATACACTGAAGCTTTCTTT
TRBJ2-1	-	TRBD1	TRBV5-5	CASSPEGGAFNEQFF	TGCGCCAGCAGCCCGGAAGGGGGCGCTTTCAATGAGCAGTTCTTC
TRBJ1-2	few	-	TRBV3-1	CASSQRGGTLAYGYTF	TGTGCCAGCAGCCAAAGGGGAGGGACTCTGGCCTATGGCTACACCTTC
TRBJ2-1	-	TRBD1	TRBV20-1	CSARGTPGTAYNEQFF	TGCAGTGCTAGAGGAACCCCCGGGACAGCGTACAATGAGCAGTTCTTC
TRBJ2-2	few	-	TRBV12-3/TRBV12-4	CASSFMSVTGELFF	TGTGCCAGCAGTTTCATGTCAGTTACCGGGGAGCTGTTTTTT
TRBJ2-2	-	-	TRBV18	CASSLSVQSNTGELFF	TGTGCCAGCTCACTGTCCGTTCAATCCAACACCGGGGAGCTGTTTTTT
TRBJ2-2	few	-	TRBV20-1	CSAIQGPGELFF	TGCAGTGCTATTCAGGGTCCCGGGGAGCTGTTTTTT
TRBJ1-2	-	-	TRBV28	CASSIGTF	TGTGCCAGCAGTATTGGCACCTTC
TRBJ2-1	-	-	TRBV7-2	CASSFSLANSYNEQFF	TGTGCCAGCAGCTTCTCCTTGGCGAACTCCTACAATGAGCAGTTCTTC
TRBJ1-2	-	-	TRBV6-1	CASSESMGAHYGYTF	TGTGCCAGCAGTGAAAGCATGGGGGCGCATTATGGCTACACCTTC
TRBJ2-1	-	TRBD2	TRBV12-3/TRBV12-4	CASSPFRGRDNEQFF	TGTGCCAGCAGCCCGTTTCGAGGGAGGGACAATGAGCAGTTCTTC
TRBJ1-1	many	-	TRBV6-1	CASSESYLPRGAFF	TGTGCCAGCAGTGAATCGTATCTTCCCAGGGGAGCTTTCTTT
TRBJ1-2	-	TRBD1	TRBV11-2	CASSLSQGGGDGYTF	TGTGCCAGCAGCTTGAGTCAAGGGGGCGGCGATGGCTACACCTTC
TRBJ2-1	few	TRBD1	TRBV7-9	CASSSFRGLARYNEQFF	TGTGCCAGCAGCTCCTTCAGGGGGCTAGCGAGATACAATGAGCAGTTCTTC
TRBJ1-3	-	-	TRBV6-2/TRBV6-3	CASRESGNTIYF	TGTGCCAGCAGGGAGTCTGGAAACACCATATATTTT
TRBJ2-5	few	-	TRBV27	CASSPQQGHETQYF	TGTGCCAGCAGCCCTCAGCAGGGTCATGAGACCCAGTACTTC
TRBJ2-7	-	-	TRBV29-1	CSVLGSRVSYEQYF	TGCAGCGTTTTGGGGTCCCGGGTTTCCTACGAGCAGTACTTC
TRBJ2-5	-	-	TRBV3-1	CASNRAAETQYF	TGTGCCAGCAACCGTGCGGCAGAGACCCAGTACTTC
TRBJ1-4	few	TRBD1	TRBV15	CATSAPAGGGYEKLFF	TGTGCCACCAGCGCCCCAGCAGGGGGAGGATACGAAAAACTGTTTTTT
TRBJ1-1	-	TRBD1	TRBV28	CASSSGQGATEAFF	TGTGCCAGCAGTTCTGGACAGGGGGCCACTGAAGCTTTCTTT
TRBJ2-3	-	-	TRBV12-3/TRBV12-4	CASSPPVLQQDTQYF	TGTGCCAGCTCACCACCGGTCCTCCAACAGGATACGCAGTATTTT
TRBJ2-1	-	TRBD1	TRBV4-3	CASSRDSAYNEQFF	TGCGCCAGCAGCCGGGACAGCGCCTACAATGAGCAGTTCTTC
TRBJ2-3	few	-	TRBV7-9	CASSLANSFTDTQYF	TGTGCCAGCAGCTTAGCGAATTCGTTTACAGATACGCAGTATTTT
TRBJ1-4	-	TRBD1	TRBV20-1	CSARDRRTNEKLFF	TGCAGTGCTAGGGACAGGCGGACTAATGAAAAACTGTTTTTT
TRBJ1-5	many	-	TRBV12-3/TRBV12-4	CASSTDSNQPQHF	TGTGCCAGCAGTACTGATAGCAATCAGCCCCAGCATTTT
TRBJ2-1	few	-	TRBV19	CASSFRGFGAVTQEQFF	TGTGCCAGTAGTTTTAGAGGGTTTGGAGCGGTAACACAAGAGCAGTTCTTC
TRBJ2-1	-	TRBD2	TRBV9	CASSVGGELDNEQFF	TGTGCCAGCAGCGTGGGAGGGGAATTAGACAATGAGCAGTTCTTC
TRBJ2-5	-	TRBD1	TRBV7-2	CASSLAGTGGRETQYF	TGTGCCAGCAGCTTAGCCGGGACAGGGGGAAGAGAGACCCAGTACTTC
TRBJ2-3	-	-	TRBV6-1	CASSEMADTQYF	TGTGCCAGCAGTGAAATGGCGGATACGCAGTATTTT
TRBJ1-2	many	-	TRBV7-2	CASSPTRTYGYTF	TGTGCCAGCAGCCCAACGCGGACCTATGGCTACACCTTC
TRBJ1-1	-	TRBD1	TRBV9	CASSASGTGNTEAFF	TGTGCCAGCAGCGCGTCCGGGACAGGGAACACTGAAGCTTTCTTT
TRBJ2-7	many	TRBD2	TRBV28	CASSTGTSGSLSYEQYF	TGTGCCAGCAGTACCGGGACTAGCGGGAGCCTCTCCTACGAGCAGTACTTC
TRBJ2-7	many	-	TRBV12-3/TRBV12-4	CASSFGDASYEQYF	TGTGCCAGCAGTTTTGGGGACGCTTCCTACGAGCAGTACTTC
TRBJ2-1	few	TRBD2	TRBV12-3/TRBV12-4	CANRASGYNEQFF	TGTGCCAACCGGGCTAGCGGTTACAATGAGCAGTTCTTC
TRBJ1-2	few	-	TRBV24-1	CATLENDSQLNYGYTF	TGTGCCACCCTTGAGAATGACAGTCAGTTAAACTATGGCTACACCTTC
TRBJ2-3	-	TRBD2	TRBV24-1	CATSEGTSGASTDTQYF	TGTGCCACCAGTGAAGGGACTAGCGGAGCTAGCACAGATACGCAGTATTTT